The 32 T cell receptor beta chains given below trace back to one sample, sequenced in a study of CD8 T cells in Susac syndrome. An amount of RNA that ranged from roughly 0.45 to 1 ug was reverse transcribed with random hexamers. TCRdb analysed the immunoSEQ multiplex PCR reads with MiXCR anew, one entry per CDR3 protein. The sample contains some 250,000 distinct CDR3 sequences, 96% of which appear only once. Material: CD4+ T cells from PBMCs. The source is a human donor with Susac syndrome.

The sample holds one count of this clonotype. The CDR3 DNA is TGTGCCAGCAGCTTAGGGGACAGGGGAGGGTATGGCTACACCTTC. It yields the protein CASSLGDRGGYGYTF. The chain couples TRBV11-2 to TRBJ1-2, with 10 nucleotides matching TRBD1. V was clipped by 1 base and J by 5 bases; unmatched bases: 4. The CDR3 covers 15 residues. From germline, CDR1 is SGHAT and CDR2 FQNNGV.

The chain is built from TRBV30 and TRBJ2-1; D is perhaps TRBD1 or TRBD2 (5 bases each). CDR3 length: 12 amino acids. CDR1 and CDR2 (germline): GTSNPN, SVGIG (reference sequence). V dropped 0 bases and J dropped 10 bases, with 10 bases sitting between them. CDR3 in DNA: TGTGCCTGGAGTGTGGCTTGGGGGGAGCAGTTCTTC. Amino acid sequence: CAWSVAWGEQFF.

The V call is TRBV20-1, the J call TRBJ2-7; 8 nucleotides line up with TRBD1. The CDR3 is made up of 15 amino acids. V shed 6 bases, J shed 2 bases, and the junction held 12 bases outside the gene matches. Germline values: CDR1 DFQATT, CDR2 SNEGSKA (reference sequence). CDR3 nucleotide sequence: TGCAGTGCCTCCCGGAGGGACAGGCCAACCTACGAGCAGTACTTC. Amino acids: CSASRRDRPTYEQYF.

The V call is TRBV4-1, the J call TRBJ1-1; no definite D call. The CDR3 is 13 amino acids. Trimming left V 0 bases short and J 3 bases short, with 5 bases between. From germline, CDR1 is MGHRA and CDR2 YSYEKL. The CDR3 DNA reads TGCGCCAGCAGCCAAGATAAGGACACTGAAGCTTTCTTT. It yields the protein CASSQDKDTEAFF.

The V call is TRBV7-9, the J call TRBJ2-6; D is unclear. The germline V and J ends were trimmed by 0 bases and 5 bases, with 17 bases remaining between them. The CDR3 has 18 residues. Germline assignment: CDR1 SEHNR and CDR2 FQNEAQ (reference sequence). CDR3 coding DNA: TGTGCCAGCAGCTTAGCAACTCTGACTTCTCTGAGGGCCAACGTCCTGACTTTC. This encodes CASSLATLTSLRANVLTF.

There are a few counts of this clonotype. The chain recombines TRBV7-9 with TRBJ2-3; 12 bases are a match to TRBD2. Germline V gene sequence: CDR1 SEHNR, CDR2 FQNEAQ (reference sequence). With 5 bases clipped from V and 0 bases from J, the junction kept 3 bases outside the gene matches. There are 16 residues in the CDR3. The CDR3 region is CASSRLAGGSTDTQYF. Written as DNA, the CDR3 is TGTGCCAGCAGCCGTCTAGCGGGAGGGAGCACAGATACGCAGTATTTT.

This chain links TRBV20-1 with TRBJ2-3, with 8 bases identical to TRBD2. Trimming removed 6 bases from V and 3 bases from J; junction bases left unmatched: 11. The CDR3 consists of 15 residues. Germline V lookup: CDR1 DFQATT, CDR2 SNEGSKA (reference sequence). The DNA of the CDR3 is TGCAGTGCCGGGCCCCTAGCGGGTAAAACAGATACGCAGTATTTT. Translation gives CSAGPLAGKTDTQYF.

The V and J genes are TRBV12-3 or TRBV12-4 and TRBJ2-3; D remains unclear. The germline V and J ends were trimmed by 5 bases and 2 bases, with 14 bases remaining between them. This CDR3 spans 15 amino acids. The CDR3 bases are TGTGCCAGCAGTCACCCCCTCCGGCCCACAGATACGCAGTATTTT. Protein product: CASSHPLRPTDTQYF.

This chain links TRBV12-3 or TRBV12-4 with TRBJ2-7; tentatively, D is TRBD1 (6 bases). The CDR3 has 14 residues. Trimming removed 4 bases from V and 3 bases from J, with 13 bases in between. The CDR3 protein is CASSWSGTNYEQYF. Written as DNA, the CDR3 is TGTGCCAGCAGTTGGTCCGGGACAAACTACGAGCAGTACTTC.

V is TRBV14 and J is TRBJ2-5; D is uncertain. Germline V lookup: CDR1 SGHDN, CDR2 FVKESK. The CDR3 loop spans 14 amino acids. V lost 1 base and J 1 base, leaving 7 bases between the germline ends. The CDR3 loop reads CASSQGGFQETQYF. For the CDR3, the DNA is TGTGCCAGCAGCCAAGGAGGATTCCAAGAGACCCAGTACTTC.

This clonotype was recorded only once. The rearrangement links TRBV20-1 to TRBJ1-1, with TRBD1 as a possible D gene (5 bases). The germline V gene has CDR1 DFQATT and CDR2 SNEGSKA (reference sequence). This CDR3 contains 11 residues. V was cut by 6 bases and J by 1 base, with 6 bases left in between. CDR3 nucleotides: TGCAGTGCGCAGGGGAACACTGAAGCTTTCTTT. It specifies CSAQGNTEAFF.

The rearrangement joins TRBV29-1 to TRBJ2-1; 8 positions agree with TRBD1. The CDR3 is 15 amino acids. After removal of 8 bases from V and 3 bases from J, the junction contained 12 bases not matched to a gene. The germline CDR1 and CDR2 sequences are SQVTM and ANQGSEA. The CDR3: CSIKSAGTGYNEQFF. The CDR3 DNA is TGCAGCATTAAGTCCGCCGGGACAGGCTACAATGAGCAGTTCTTC.

In its sample, this clonotype was seen once. At one end the junction does not follow the germline gene, possibly because of a read error. V gene TRBV7-7 combines with J gene TRBJ2-2; possibly TRBD1 or TRBD2 for D (5 bases each). This CDR3 is built from 14 residues. CDR1 and CDR2 (germline): SSHAT, FNYEAQ (reference sequence). As DNA, the CDR3 is TGTGCTAGCAGCTTAGGGGACAACACCGGGGAGCTGTTTTTT. Its translation is CASSLGDNTGELFF.

The chain carries TRBV6-4 and TRBJ2-3; no reliable D call. V gave up 4 bases and J gave up 5 bases, with 10 bases separating them. The CDR3 extends over 13 amino acids. Per germline, CDR1 MRHNA and CDR2 SNTAGT. CDR3 sequence (DNA): TGTGCCAGCAGTGCCGTGGGCCGAGATACGCAGTATTTT. Amino acid sequence: CASSAVGRDTQYF.

V is TRBV20-1 and J is TRBJ1-1; D gene unclear. Germline V CDR1 and CDR2: DFQATT, SNEGSKA (reference sequence). This CDR3 has 12 residues. Here the CDR3 reads CSVEVRYSEAFF. Here the CDR3 DNA reads TGCAGCGTAGAAGTCCGATATTCGGAAGCTTTCTTT.

The J gene is TRBJ2-2, the V gene TRBV3-1, with 9 bases that match TRBD1. Germline V gives CDR1 LGHDT, CDR2 YNNKEL (reference sequence). V was pared by 2 bases and J by 5 bases, with 6 bases of the junction left unmatched. CDR3 length: 16 residues. The CDR3 nucleotides are TGTGCCAGCAGCCAACCGGGACAGGGATGGACCGGGGAGCTGTTTTTT. The encoded protein is CASSQPGQGWTGELFF.

This clonotype was seen a single time. CDR3 nucleotide sequence: TGTGCCAGCAGTCTTTCTCCGGGACAGATCTCCTACGAGCAGTACTTC. This sequence encodes CASSLSPGQISYEQYF. This chain joins TRBV27 and TRBJ2-7; 7 bases fit TRBD1. Trimming took 5 bases from V and 0 from J; bases not matched to a gene: 10. The CDR3 is made up of 16 amino acids. The germline gives CDR1 MNHEY, CDR2 SMNVEV (reference sequence).

The V call is TRBV18, the J call TRBJ2-2; 8 nucleotides align to TRBD2. J lost 4 bases, V lost 1 base, and 14 bases had no gene match. There are 19 residues in the CDR3. Germline V gene data show CDR1 as KGHSH and CDR2 as LQKENI. In DNA form, the CDR3 reads TGTGCCAGCTCACCACGTCCGACTAGCGTAACCCACTCCACCGGGGAGCTGTTTTTT. Encoded protein: CASSPRPTSVTHSTGELFF.

The chain links TRBV29-1 to TRBJ2-1, with D perhaps assigned TRBD1 or TRBD2 (6 bases each). Trimming removed 0 bases from V and 3 bases from J, with 12 bases in between. The germline CDR1 and CDR2 sequences are SQVTM and ANQGSEA. The length of the CDR3 is 15 residues. CDR3 amino acids: CSVEDPEGGYNEQFF. The CDR3 region has the DNA TGCAGCGTTGAAGATCCCGAGGGGGGCTACAATGAGCAGTTCTTC.

The rearrangement uses TRBV3-1 and TRBJ2-7, with D unresolved. Between the trimmed V and J ends, which lost 0 bases and 5 bases, there was a span of 8 bases. The germline CDR1 and CDR2 sequences are LGHDT and YNNKEL (reference sequence). This CDR3 spans 13 amino acids. This chain's CDR3 is CASSQDRAHEQYF. The CDR3 DNA reads as TGTGCCAGCAGCCAAGATAGAGCCCACGAGCAGTACTTC.

This chain uses TRBV12-3 or TRBV12-4 with TRBJ1-3; D unclear. The CDR3 spans 10 residues. The V end lost 11 bases, the J end lost 7 bases, and 9 bases lay between the germline ends. In nucleotides, the CDR3 is TGTGCCCCTCTCCCCAACACCATATATTTT. Amino acids: CAPLPNTIYF.

This chain connects TRBV12-5 to TRBJ1-2; D possibly corresponds to TRBD1 (5 bases). Germline assignment: CDR1 LGHNT and CDR2 FRNRAP. V shed 5 bases and J shed 8 bases, with 12 bases lying between them. This CDR3 contains 12 residues. CDR3 region: CASGLAAGGYTF. CDR3 in DNA: TGTGCTAGTGGTCTAGCCGCAGGGGGCTACACCTTC.

This clonotype has just one count. This chain uses TRBV30 with TRBJ1-1, with D possibly being TRBD1 (6 bases). Trimming shortened V by 3 bases and J by 5 bases, and 13 bases separated the two germline ends. Per germline, CDR1 GTSNPN and CDR2 SVGIG (reference sequence). The CDR3 totals 13 residues. CDR3 residues: CAWSNTGSTEAFF. The CDR3 nucleotides read TGTGCCTGGAGCAATACAGGGTCGACTGAAGCTTTCTTT. The full variable domain, in which reference TRBV30 and TRBJ1-1 provide the parts outside the CDR3, is SQTIHQWPATLVQPVGSPLSLECTVEGTSNPNLYWYRQAAGRGLQLLFYSVGIGQISSEVPQNLSASRPQDRQFILSSKKLLLSDSGFYLCAWSNTGSTEAFFGQGTRLTVV.

This chain uses TRBV5-1 with TRBJ2-1; perhaps TRBD1 as D (6 bases). The germline V and J ends were trimmed by 9 bases and 6 bases, with 19 bases remaining between them. Germline V gene data show CDR1 as SGHRS and CDR2 as YFSETQ. This CDR3 has 14 amino acids. The DNA for the CDR3 is TGCGCCACTGAAGGCCGCGAAGGGGGCAATGAGCAGTTCTTC. Protein: CATEGREGGNEQFF.

This chain joins TRBV3-1 and TRBJ2-1; D possibly matches TRBD1 or TRBD2 (5 bases each). V dropped 2 bases and J dropped 9 bases, with 17 bases sitting between them. The germline CDR1 and CDR2 sequences are LGHDT and YNNKEL (reference sequence). The CDR3 length is 15 residues. CDR3 region: CASSQKAISGSEQFF. The CDR3 coding sequence is TGTGCCAGCAGCCAAAAGGCCATTTCAGGGAGTGAGCAGTTCTTC.

The V and J genes are TRBV7-9 and TRBJ2-1; the match to TRBD1 covers 7 bases. This CDR3 has 12 amino acids. The junction had 4 bases not matched to a gene; V was cut back by 8 bases and J by 6 bases. Germline V CDR1 and CDR2: SEHNR, FQNEAQ (reference sequence). The DNA for the CDR3 is TGTGCCAGCCTGACAGGGAGCAATGAGCAGTTCTTC. This gives the protein CASLTGSNEQFF.

This clonotype was observed a handful of times. The CDR3, as DNA: TGTGCCAGCTCACCAACTGACTATGGCTACACCTTC. Amino acid sequence: CASSPTDYGYTF. The gene calls are TRBV18 and TRBJ1-2; no reliable D call. CDR1 and CDR2 (germline): KGHSH, LQKENI. V was trimmed by 2 bases and J by 3 bases, leaving 4 bases between them. The CDR3 consists of 12 residues.

This chain joins TRBV19 and TRBJ2-7; 14 positions match TRBD2. With 5 bases clipped from V and 2 bases from J, the junction kept 14 bases outside the gene matches. This CDR3 comprises 19 residues. The V gene's germline CDR1 is LNHDA and CDR2 SQIVND (reference sequence). The DNA for the CDR3 is TGTGCCAGTAGTCGCAGACCGGGACTAGCGGGAGTGAGGGCCTACGAGCAGTACTTC. It translates to CASSRRPGLAGVRAYEQYF.

The chain joins TRBV5-1 to TRBJ2-7, with 7 positions matching TRBD2. V shed 4 bases and J 6 bases; nucleotides not matched to a gene: 4. The CDR3 covers 12 residues. Looked up from germline, CDR1 is SGHRS and CDR2 is YFSETQ. Here the CDR3 DNA reads TGCGCCAGCAGCCCAAGCGGGACCGAGCAGTACTTC. Its protein is CASSPSGTEQYF. Using reference TRBV5-1 and TRBJ2-7 for the parts outside the CDR3, the full variable domain is KAGVTQTPRYLIKTRGQQVTLSCSPISGHRSVSWYQQTPGQGLQFLFEYFSETQRNKGNFPGRFSGRQFSNSRSEMNVSTLELGDSALYLCASSPSGTEQYFGPGTRLTVT.

The DNA of the CDR3 is TGCAGTGCTAGAGTATTAGGACAGGGGCTGGGTGAAAAACTGTTTTTT. This translates into CSARVLGQGLGEKLFF. The chain employs TRBV20-1 and TRBJ1-4; 9 nucleotides match TRBD1. The germline V gene has CDR1 DFQATT and CDR2 SNEGSKA (reference sequence). Losses at the gene ends were 1 base for V and 7 bases for J; bases not matched to a gene: 10. This CDR3 is 16 amino acids long.

The chain joins TRBV9 to TRBJ1-1, with D tentatively TRBD1 (5 bases). The germline V and J ends were trimmed by 4 bases and 1 base, with 11 bases remaining between them. The germline V gene has CDR1 SGDLS and CDR2 YYNGEE. CDR3 size: 14 residues. The chain's CDR3 is CASSTGTANTEAFF. The CDR3 DNA reads TGTGCCAGCAGCACGGGGACCGCGAACACTGAAGCTTTCTTT.

V is TRBV5-1 and J is TRBJ1-2; D gene uncertain. This CDR3 has 15 residues. V lost 0 bases to trimming and J lost 3 bases, with 12 bases between them. From germline, CDR1 is SGHRS and CDR2 YFSETQ. Written as DNA, the CDR3 is TGCGCCAGCAGCTTGGGAATGGCCCGGGACTATGGCTACACCTTC. This translates into CASSLGMARDYGYTF.